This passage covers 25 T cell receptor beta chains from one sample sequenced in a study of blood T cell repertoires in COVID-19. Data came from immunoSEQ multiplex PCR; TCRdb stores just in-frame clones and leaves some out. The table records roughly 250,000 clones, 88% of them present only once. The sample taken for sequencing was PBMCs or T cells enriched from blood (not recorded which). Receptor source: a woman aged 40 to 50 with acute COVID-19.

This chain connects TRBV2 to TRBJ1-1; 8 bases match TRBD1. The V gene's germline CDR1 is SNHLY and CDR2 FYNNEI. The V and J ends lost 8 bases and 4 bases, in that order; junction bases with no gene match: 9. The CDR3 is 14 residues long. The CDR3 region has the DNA TGTGCCAGCGGAGCGACAGGGGTGGGCACTGAAGCTTTCTTT. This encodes CASGATGVGTEAFF.

The CDR3 DNA reads TGTGCCAGCAGTTACCGACAGGGTGAAGCTTTCTTT. It yields the protein CASSYRQGEAFF. This chain uses TRBV6-5 with TRBJ1-1, with 7 bases lining up with TRBD1. The CDR3 consists of 12 residues. From germline, CDR1 is MNHEY and CDR2 SVGAGI. V lost 2 bases to trimming and J lost 7 bases; unmatched junction nucleotides: 1.

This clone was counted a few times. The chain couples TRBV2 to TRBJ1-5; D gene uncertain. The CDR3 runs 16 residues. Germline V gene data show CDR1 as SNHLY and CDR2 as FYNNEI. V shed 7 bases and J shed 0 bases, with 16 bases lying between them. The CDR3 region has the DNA TGTGCCAGCAATCTGCTCGGGGATACTAGCAATCAGCCCCAGCATTTT. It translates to CASNLLGDTSNQPQHF. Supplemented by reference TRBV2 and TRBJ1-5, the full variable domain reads EPEVTQTPSHQVTQMGQEVILRCVPISNHLYFYWYRQILGQKVEFLVSFYNNEISEKSEIFDDQFSVERPDGSNFTLKIRSTKLEDSAMYFCASNLLGDTSNQPQHFGDGTRLSIL.

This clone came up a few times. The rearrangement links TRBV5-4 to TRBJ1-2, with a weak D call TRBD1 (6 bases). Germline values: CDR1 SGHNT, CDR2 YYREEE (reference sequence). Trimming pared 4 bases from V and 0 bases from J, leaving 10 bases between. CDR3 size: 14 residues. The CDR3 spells CASSPPGANYGYTF. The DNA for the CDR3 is TGTGCCAGCAGCCCCCCAGGGGCTAACTATGGCTACACCTTC.

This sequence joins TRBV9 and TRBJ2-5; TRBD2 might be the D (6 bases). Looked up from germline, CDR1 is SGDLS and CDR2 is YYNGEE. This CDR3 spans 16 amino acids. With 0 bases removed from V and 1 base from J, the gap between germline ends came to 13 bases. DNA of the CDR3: TGTGCCAGCAGCGTAGCTGGTAGTAGCGGCCAAGAGACCCAGTACTTC. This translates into CASSVAGSSGQETQYF.

Written as DNA, the CDR3 is TGCGCCAGCAGCCAAGAATCTCGGGAGGGCGGGGAGACCCAGTACTTC. This codes for CASSQESREGGETQYF. The rearrangement links TRBV4-3 to TRBJ2-5; 8 positions agree with TRBD2. The CDR3 consists of 16 residues. The germline CDR1 and CDR2 sequences are LGHNA and YSLEER. The V and J ends lost 0 bases and 5 bases, in that order; junction bases with no gene match: 8.

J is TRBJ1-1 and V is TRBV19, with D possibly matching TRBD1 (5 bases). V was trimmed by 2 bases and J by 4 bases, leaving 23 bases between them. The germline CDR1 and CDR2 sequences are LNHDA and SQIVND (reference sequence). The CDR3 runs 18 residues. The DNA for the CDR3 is TGTGCCAGTAGTATAACAGAGACGGACGGGGGATGGGGCACTGAAGCTTTCTTT. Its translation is CASSITETDGGWGTEAFF.

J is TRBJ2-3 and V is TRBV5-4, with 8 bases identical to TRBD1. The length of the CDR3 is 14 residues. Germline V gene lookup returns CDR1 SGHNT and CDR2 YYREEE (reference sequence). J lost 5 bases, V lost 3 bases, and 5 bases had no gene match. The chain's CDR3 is CASSWQGAGDTQYF. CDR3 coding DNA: TGTGCCAGCAGCTGGCAGGGGGCGGGAGATACGCAGTATTTT. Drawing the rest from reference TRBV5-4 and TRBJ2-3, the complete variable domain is ETGVTQSPTHLIKTRGQQVTLRCSSQSGHNTVSWYQQALGQGPQFIFQYYREEENGRGNFPPRFSGLQFPNYSSELNVNALELDDSALYLCASSWQGAGDTQYFGPGTRLTVL.

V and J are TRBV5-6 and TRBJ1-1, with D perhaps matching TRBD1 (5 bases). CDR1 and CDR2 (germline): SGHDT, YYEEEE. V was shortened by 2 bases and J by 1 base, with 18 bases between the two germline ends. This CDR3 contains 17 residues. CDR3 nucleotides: TGTGCCAGCAGCTTATTTGTTAGGGGCTTCGGGAACACTGAAGCTTTCTTT. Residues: CASSLFVRGFGNTEAFF.

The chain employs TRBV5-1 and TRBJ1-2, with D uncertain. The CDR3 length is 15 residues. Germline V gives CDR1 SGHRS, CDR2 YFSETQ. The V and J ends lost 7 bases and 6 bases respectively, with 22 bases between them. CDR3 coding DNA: TGCGCCAGCGGCCGCGACGGCTATGGCGGAGATGGCTACACCTTC. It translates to CASGRDGYGGDGYTF.

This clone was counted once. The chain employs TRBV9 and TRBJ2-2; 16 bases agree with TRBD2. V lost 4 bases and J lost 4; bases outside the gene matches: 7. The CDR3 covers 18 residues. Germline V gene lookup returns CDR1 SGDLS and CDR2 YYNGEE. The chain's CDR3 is CASSPGLAGGPITGELFF. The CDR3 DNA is TGTGCCAGCAGCCCGGGACTAGCGGGAGGGCCGATCACCGGGGAGCTGTTTTTT.

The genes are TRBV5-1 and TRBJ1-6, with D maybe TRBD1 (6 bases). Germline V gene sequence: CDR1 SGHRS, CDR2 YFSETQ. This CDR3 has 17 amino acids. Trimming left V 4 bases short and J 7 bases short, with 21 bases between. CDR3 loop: CASSAEDRMSINSPLHF. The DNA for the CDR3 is TGCGCCAGCAGCGCGGAAGACAGGATGTCAATAAATTCACCCCTCCACTTT.

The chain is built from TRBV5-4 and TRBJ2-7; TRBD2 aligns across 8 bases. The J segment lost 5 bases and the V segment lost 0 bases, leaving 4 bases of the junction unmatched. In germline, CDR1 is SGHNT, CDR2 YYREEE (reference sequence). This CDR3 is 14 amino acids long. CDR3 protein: CASSLGREVHEQYF. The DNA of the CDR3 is TGTGCCAGCAGCTTGGGGCGGGAGGTTCACGAGCAGTACTTC.

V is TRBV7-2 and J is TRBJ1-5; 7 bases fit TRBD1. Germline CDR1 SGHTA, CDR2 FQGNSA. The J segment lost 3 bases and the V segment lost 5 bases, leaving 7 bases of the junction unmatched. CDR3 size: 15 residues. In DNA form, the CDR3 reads TGTGCCAGCAGCCCCCTCGACAGGGTCAATCAGCCCCAGCATTTT. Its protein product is CASSPLDRVNQPQHF.

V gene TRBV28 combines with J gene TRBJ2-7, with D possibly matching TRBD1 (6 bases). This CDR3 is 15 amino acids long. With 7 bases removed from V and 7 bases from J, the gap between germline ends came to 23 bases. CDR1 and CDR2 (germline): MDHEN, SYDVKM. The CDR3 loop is CASNSLGSSRGEQYF. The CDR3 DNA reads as TGTGCCAGCAACTCGCTGGGCTCCTCCAGGGGTGAGCAGTACTTC.

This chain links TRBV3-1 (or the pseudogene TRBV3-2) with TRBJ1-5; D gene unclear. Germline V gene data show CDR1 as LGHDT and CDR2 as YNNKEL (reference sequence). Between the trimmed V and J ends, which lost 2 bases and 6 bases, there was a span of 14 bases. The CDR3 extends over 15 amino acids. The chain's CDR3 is CASSQQAVSGQPQHF. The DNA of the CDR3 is TGTGCCAGCAGCCAACAAGCGGTTAGCGGTCAGCCCCAGCATTTT.

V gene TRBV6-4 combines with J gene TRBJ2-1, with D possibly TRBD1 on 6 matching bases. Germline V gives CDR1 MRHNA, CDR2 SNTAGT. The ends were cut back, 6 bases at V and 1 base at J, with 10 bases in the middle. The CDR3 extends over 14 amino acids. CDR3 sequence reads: CASSAQGSYNEQFF. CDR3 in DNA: TGTGCCAGCAGCGCACAGGGTTCCTACAATGAGCAGTTCTTC.

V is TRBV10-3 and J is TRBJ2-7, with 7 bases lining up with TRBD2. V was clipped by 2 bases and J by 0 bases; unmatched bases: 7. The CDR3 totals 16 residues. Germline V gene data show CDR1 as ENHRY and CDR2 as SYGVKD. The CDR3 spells CAISEGEGLSSYEQYV. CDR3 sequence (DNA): TGTGCCATCAGTGAGGGGGAGGGGTTAAGCTCCTACGAGCAGTACGTC.

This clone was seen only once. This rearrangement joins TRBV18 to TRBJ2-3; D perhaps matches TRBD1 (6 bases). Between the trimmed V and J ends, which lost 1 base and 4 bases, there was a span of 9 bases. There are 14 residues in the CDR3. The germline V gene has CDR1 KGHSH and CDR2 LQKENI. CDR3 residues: CASSPLQGPDTQYF. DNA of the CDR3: TGTGCCAGCTCACCACTACAGGGTCCAGATACGCAGTATTTT.

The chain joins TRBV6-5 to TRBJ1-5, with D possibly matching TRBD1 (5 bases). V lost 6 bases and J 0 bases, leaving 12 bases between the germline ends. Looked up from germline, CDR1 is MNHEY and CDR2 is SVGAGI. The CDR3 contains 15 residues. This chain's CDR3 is CASSSTAYSNQPQHF. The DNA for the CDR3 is TGTGCCAGCAGCTCGACAGCTTATAGCAATCAGCCCCAGCATTTT.

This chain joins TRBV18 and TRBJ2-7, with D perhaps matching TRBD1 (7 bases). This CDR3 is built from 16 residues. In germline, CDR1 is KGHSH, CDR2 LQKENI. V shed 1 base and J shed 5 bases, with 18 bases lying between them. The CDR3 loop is CASSPRGQTRGDEQYV. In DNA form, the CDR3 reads TGTGCCAGCTCACCACGGGGTCAAACCAGGGGGGACGAGCAGTACGTC.

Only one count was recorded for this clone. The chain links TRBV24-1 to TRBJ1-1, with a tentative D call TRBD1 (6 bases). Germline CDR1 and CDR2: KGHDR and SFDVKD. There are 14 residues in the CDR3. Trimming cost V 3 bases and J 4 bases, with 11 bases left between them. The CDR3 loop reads CATSDATGSTEAFF. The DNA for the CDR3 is TGTGCCACCAGTGATGCAACAGGGTCCACTGAAGCTTTCTTT.

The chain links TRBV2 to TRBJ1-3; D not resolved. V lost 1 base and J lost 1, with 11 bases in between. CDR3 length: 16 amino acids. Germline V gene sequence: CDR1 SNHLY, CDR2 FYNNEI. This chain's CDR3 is CASSEGWGGSGNTIYF. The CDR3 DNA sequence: TGTGCCAGCAGTGAAGGATGGGGAGGGTCTGGAAACACCATATATTTT.

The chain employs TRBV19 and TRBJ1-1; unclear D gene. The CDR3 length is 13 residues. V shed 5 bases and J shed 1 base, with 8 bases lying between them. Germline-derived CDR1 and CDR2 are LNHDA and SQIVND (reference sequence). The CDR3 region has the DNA TGTGCCAGTAGTTTCGCGCCGAACACTGAAGCTTTCTTT. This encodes CASSFAPNTEAFF.

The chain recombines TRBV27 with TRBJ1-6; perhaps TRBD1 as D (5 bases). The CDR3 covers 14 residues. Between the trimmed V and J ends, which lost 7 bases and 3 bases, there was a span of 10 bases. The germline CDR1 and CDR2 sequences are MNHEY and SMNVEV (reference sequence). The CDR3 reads CASTPGLYNSPLHF. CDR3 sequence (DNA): TGTGCCAGCACCCCGGGACTCTATAATTCACCCCTCCACTTT.